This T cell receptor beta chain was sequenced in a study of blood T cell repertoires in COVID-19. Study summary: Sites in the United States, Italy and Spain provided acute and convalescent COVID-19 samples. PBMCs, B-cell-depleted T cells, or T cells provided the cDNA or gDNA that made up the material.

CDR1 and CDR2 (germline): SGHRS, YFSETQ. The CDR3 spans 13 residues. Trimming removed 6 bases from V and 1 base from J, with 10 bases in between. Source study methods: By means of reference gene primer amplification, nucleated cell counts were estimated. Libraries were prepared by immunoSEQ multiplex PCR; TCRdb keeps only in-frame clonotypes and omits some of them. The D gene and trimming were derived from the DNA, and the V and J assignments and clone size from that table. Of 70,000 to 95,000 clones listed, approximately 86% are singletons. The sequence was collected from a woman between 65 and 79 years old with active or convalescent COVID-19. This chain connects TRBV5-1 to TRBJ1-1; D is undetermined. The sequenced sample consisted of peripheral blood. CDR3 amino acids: CASTLDGNTEAFF. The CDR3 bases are TGCGCCAGCACCCTAGACGGGAACACTGAAGCTTTCTTT.